Listed below are T cell receptor beta chains from one sample, sequenced in a study of shared clonotypes between healthy human individuals. Produced via immunoSEQ multiplex PCR; TCRdb's table is partial and in-frame only. The sample has fewer than 850,000 clones, 90% seen once. Sequencing was carried out using memory CD8+ T cells from PBMCs. Source of these receptors: a man between 18 and 29 years old in good health. Some clones in this sample may be carry-over from other donors' samples. CDR3s include the opening cysteine and the closing phenylalanine or tryptophan. The D gene is left open where the match is weak. A row's size may be missing; if present it is once, few, many or a size class.

d_call: .; j_call: TRBJ1-3; v_call: TRBV13; clone_size: .; cdr3_nt: TGTGCCAGCAGCTTAGAAGACTCTTCTGGAAACACCATATATTTT; cdr3_aa: CASSLEDSSGNTIYF
d_call: .; j_call: TRBJ2-4; v_call: TRBV28; clone_size: .; cdr3_nt: TGTGCCAGCAGTTTTGGCGCGGGGATTGTCATTCAGTACTTC; cdr3_aa: CASSFGAGIVIQYF
d_call: .; j_call: TRBJ2-1; v_call: TRBV7-9; clone_size: .; cdr3_nt: TGTGCCAGCGCGCAATACAATGAGCAGTTCTTC; cdr3_aa: CASAQYNEQFF
d_call: .; j_call: TRBJ2-1; v_call: TRBV7-6; clone_size: many; cdr3_nt: TGTGCCAGCAGCTTAGCGGTTGGACGGGGCAATGAGCAGTTCTTC; cdr3_aa: CASSLAVGRGNEQFF
d_call: .; j_call: TRBJ1-1; v_call: TRBV2; clone_size: .; cdr3_nt: TGTGCCAGCAGCAACAGGGTGGACGTCACTGAAGCTTTCTTT; cdr3_aa: CASSNRVDVTEAFF
d_call: .; j_call: TRBJ2-1; v_call: TRBV13; clone_size: .; cdr3_nt: TGTGCCAGCAGCTTATGGGGTTATGAGGCGGGCAATGAGCAGTTCTTC; cdr3_aa: CASSLWGYEAGNEQFF
d_call: .; j_call: TRBJ2-1; v_call: TRBV19; clone_size: .; cdr3_nt: TGTGCCAGTAGTATAGATAGGAGCTCCTACAATGAGCAGTTCTTC; cdr3_aa: CASSIDRSSYNEQFF
d_call: .; j_call: TRBJ1-2; v_call: TRBV28; clone_size: .; cdr3_nt: TGTGCCAGCAGTTTGGGATCCTATGGCTACACCTTC; cdr3_aa: CASSLGSYGYTF
d_call: TRBD1; j_call: TRBJ2-7; v_call: TRBV19; clone_size: .; cdr3_nt: TGTGCCAGTAGTGCCCGACAGGGCACCTACGAGCAGTACTTC; cdr3_aa: CASSARQGTYEQYF
d_call: .; j_call: TRBJ2-7; v_call: TRBV5-6; clone_size: .; cdr3_nt: TGTGCCAGCAAGAGGACAGAAACCTACGAGCAGTACTTC; cdr3_aa: CASKRTETYEQYF
d_call: .; j_call: TRBJ1-1; v_call: TRBV7-8; clone_size: few; cdr3_nt: TGTGCCAGCAGCTCCTCTACTCGGGGGAACACTGAAGCTTTCTTT; cdr3_aa: CASSSSTRGNTEAFF
d_call: .; j_call: TRBJ1-1; v_call: TRBV11-1; clone_size: few; cdr3_nt: TGTGCCAGCAGCGGGAGGGGGATTGAAGCTTTCTTT; cdr3_aa: CASSGRGIEAFF
d_call: .; j_call: TRBJ1-2; v_call: TRBV27; clone_size: once; cdr3_nt: TGTGCCAGCAGTTTAAGTTCAAATAGGGATGGCTACACCTTC; cdr3_aa: CASSLSSNRDGYTF
d_call: TRBD2; j_call: TRBJ2-1; v_call: TRBV15; clone_size: .; cdr3_nt: TGTGCCACCAGCAGAGATCCCCTAGCGGGAGTAATTGAGCAGTTCTTC; cdr3_aa: CATSRDPLAGVIEQFF
d_call: TRBD2; j_call: TRBJ2-1; v_call: TRBV27; clone_size: .; cdr3_nt: TGTGCCAGCAGTTCCGGACTAGCGGTTGACTACAATGAGCAGTTCTTC; cdr3_aa: CASSSGLAVDYNEQFF
d_call: .; j_call: TRBJ2-2; v_call: TRBV5-1; clone_size: .; cdr3_nt: TGCGCCAGCAGCTTAGGGACGGGTTATCCCGGGGAGCTGTTTTTT; cdr3_aa: CASSLGTGYPGELFF
d_call: .; j_call: TRBJ2-7; v_call: TRBV10-2; clone_size: .; cdr3_nt: TGCGCCAGCATGAGTCGCTACGAGCAGTACTTC; cdr3_aa: CASMSRYEQYF
d_call: .; j_call: TRBJ2-1; v_call: TRBV19; clone_size: .; cdr3_nt: TGTGCCAGTAGTTTCCGTTACAATGAGCAGTTCTTC; cdr3_aa: CASSFRYNEQFF
d_call: .; j_call: TRBJ2-3; v_call: TRBV14; clone_size: .; cdr3_nt: TGTGCCAGCAGCCCAAAATACCGGGCAGGGGCGAACACAGATACGCAGTATTTT; cdr3_aa: CASSPKYRAGANTDTQYF
d_call: TRBD2; j_call: TRBJ2-1; v_call: TRBV11-2; clone_size: .; cdr3_nt: TGTGCCAGCAGCTTAGTTGGGACTATCAATGAGCAGTTCTTC; cdr3_aa: CASSLVGTINEQFF
d_call: TRBD1; j_call: TRBJ2-3; v_call: TRBV7-3; clone_size: .; cdr3_nt: TGTGCCAGCAGCCCCAACGGACAGGGAACGGGCACAGATACGCAGTATTTT; cdr3_aa: CASSPNGQGTGTDTQYF
d_call: TRBD2; j_call: TRBJ2-3; v_call: TRBV11-2; clone_size: .; cdr3_nt: TGTGCCAGCACCCAAGAGGGCGGGAGGGCAGATACGCAGTATTTT; cdr3_aa: CASTQEGGRADTQYF
d_call: .; j_call: TRBJ2-7; v_call: TRBV5-4; clone_size: .; cdr3_nt: TGTGCCAGCAGCTTGGGCACGTCCGGTTACGAGCAGTACTTC; cdr3_aa: CASSLGTSGYEQYF
d_call: .; j_call: TRBJ2-1; v_call: TRBV27; clone_size: .; cdr3_nt: TGTGCCAGCAGTTTATGGGCCAGGGTCGGCGATGAGCAGTTCTTC; cdr3_aa: CASSLWARVGDEQFF
d_call: .; j_call: TRBJ2-2; v_call: TRBV29-1; clone_size: .; cdr3_nt: TGCAGCGGAAGGGGGTCGGGCGGGGAGCTGTTTTTT; cdr3_aa: CSGRGSGGELFF
d_call: TRBD1; j_call: TRBJ2-3; v_call: TRBV7-9; clone_size: .; cdr3_nt: TGTGCCAGCAGCTTAACAGGGGGGGATACGCAGTATTTT; cdr3_aa: CASSLTGGDTQYF
d_call: TRBD1; j_call: TRBJ2-1; v_call: TRBV29-1; clone_size: .; cdr3_nt: TGCAGCGTTGAGACAGGGAACTACAATGAGCAGTTCTTC; cdr3_aa: CSVETGNYNEQFF
d_call: TRBD2; j_call: TRBJ2-1; v_call: TRBV15; clone_size: .; cdr3_nt: TGTGCCACCAGGCCCGGGACTAGCAATGAGCAGTTCTTC; cdr3_aa: CATRPGTSNEQFF
d_call: TRBD2; j_call: TRBJ2-1; v_call: TRBV4-3; clone_size: .; cdr3_nt: TGCGCCAGCAGTCCTTATCGCACTAGCGGGATGAATGAGCAGTTCTTC; cdr3_aa: CASSPYRTSGMNEQFF
d_call: .; j_call: TRBJ2-5; v_call: TRBV7-9; clone_size: .; cdr3_nt: TGTGCCAGCCGAGCAACCGTGGCTCGCGAGACCCAGTACTTC; cdr3_aa: CASRATVARETQYF
d_call: .; j_call: TRBJ1-2; v_call: TRBV29-1; clone_size: few; cdr3_nt: TGCAGCGTTGAAGATGGTACCAGGGTTAACTATGGCTACACCTTC; cdr3_aa: CSVEDGTRVNYGYTF
d_call: TRBD1; j_call: TRBJ1-1; v_call: TRBV27; clone_size: .; cdr3_nt: TGTGCCAGCAGCCTCCTCTGGGACAGGGGGTTGGGAACTGAAGCTTTCTTT; cdr3_aa: CASSLLWDRGLGTEAFF
d_call: TRBD1; j_call: TRBJ2-7; v_call: TRBV11-2; clone_size: .; cdr3_nt: TGTGCCAGCAGCTTAGGACCAGGGGGATTCTCCTACGAGCAGTACTTC; cdr3_aa: CASSLGPGGFSYEQYF
d_call: TRBD2; j_call: TRBJ2-3; v_call: TRBV6-5; clone_size: .; cdr3_nt: TGTGCCAGCAGTAGGGGACTAACAGATACGCAGTATTTT; cdr3_aa: CASSRGLTDTQYF
d_call: .; j_call: TRBJ1-1; v_call: TRBV7-9; clone_size: few; cdr3_nt: TGTGCCAGCAGGCACGATTCCGGGACCCAAGCTTTCTTT; cdr3_aa: CASRHDSGTQAFF
d_call: .; j_call: TRBJ2-6; v_call: TRBV28; clone_size: .; cdr3_nt: TGTGCCAGCAGTTCCCCGCGGAGGGGGCTAATATACTCTGGGGCCAACGTCCTGACTTTC; cdr3_aa: CASSSPRRGLIYSGANVLTF
d_call: .; j_call: TRBJ2-3; v_call: TRBV2; clone_size: .; cdr3_nt: TGTGCCAGCAGACGGCGGGACACCGGCACAGATACGCAGTATTTT; cdr3_aa: CASRRRDTGTDTQYF
d_call: .; j_call: TRBJ2-7; v_call: TRBV5-3; clone_size: .; cdr3_nt: TGTGCCAGAAGCTTTGGACTGAAAGACGAGCAGTACTTC; cdr3_aa: CARSFGLKDEQYF
d_call: TRBD1; j_call: TRBJ1-2; v_call: TRBV12-5; clone_size: .; cdr3_nt: TGTGCTAGTGGTGTCGGCGGACAGGGGCCTGGCTACACCTTC; cdr3_aa: CASGVGGQGPGYTF
d_call: TRBD2; j_call: TRBJ2-3; v_call: TRBV4-1; clone_size: .; cdr3_nt: TGCGCCAGCAGCCAGCTAGCGGGAGTTGTCACAGATACGCAGTATTTT; cdr3_aa: CASSQLAGVVTDTQYF
d_call: TRBD2; j_call: TRBJ2-7; v_call: TRBV7-9; clone_size: .; cdr3_nt: TGTGCCAGCAGCCTGAGCGGGAGAGCCCCCTACGAGCAGTACTTC; cdr3_aa: CASSLSGRAPYEQYF
d_call: .; j_call: TRBJ2-7; v_call: TRBV28; clone_size: .; cdr3_nt: TGTGCCAGCAGTCCCGTAGGGGAGAGTTACGAGCAGTACTTC; cdr3_aa: CASSPVGESYEQYF
d_call: .; j_call: TRBJ1-1; v_call: TRBV28; clone_size: .; cdr3_nt: TGTGCCAGCAGTCACGGGGGGTGGGCTGAAGCTTTCTTT; cdr3_aa: CASSHGGWAEAFF